A single sample gave rise to the 7 T cell receptor beta chains below, sequenced in a study of shared clonotypes between healthy human individuals. TCRdb keeps only in-frame clones here, not all; method: immunoSEQ multiplex PCR. The data hold about 490,000 clones, with 76% observed a single time. Specimen: PBMCs. These receptors were taken from a woman between 40 and 50 years old in good health. Some clones in this sample may be carry-over from other donors' samples.

CDR3 coding DNA: TGTGCCAGCAGCTCCTTGACAGGCAAGGGAACTGAAGCTTTCTTT. Protein product: CASSSLTGKGTEAFF. The rearrangement joins TRBV11-2 to TRBJ1-1; D perhaps matches TRBD1 (6 bases). This CDR3 is built from 15 residues. V lost 4 bases, J lost 5 bases, and 17 bases lay in between. Germline V gene sequence: CDR1 SGHAT, CDR2 FQNNGV. Filled out from reference TRBV11-2 and TRBJ1-1, the complete variable domain reads EAGVAQSPRYKIIEKRQSVAFWCNPISGHATLYWYQQILGQGPKLLIQFQNNGVVDDSQLPKDRFSAERLKGVDSTLKIQPAKLEDSAVYLCASSSLTGKGTEAFFGQGTRLTVV.

This clone was counted many times. J is TRBJ1-5 and V is TRBV6-1, with D possibly matching TRBD1 (6 bases). The CDR3 is 14 amino acids. V lost 4 bases, J lost 4 bases, and 11 bases lay in between. The germline V gene has CDR1 MNHNS and CDR2 SASEGT. CDR3 amino acids: CASSAERGNQPQHF. CDR3 in DNA: TGTGCCAGCAGTGCAGAGAGGGGGAATCAGCCCCAGCATTTT.

The J gene is TRBJ2-2, the V gene TRBV19; D perhaps matches TRBD1 (6 bases). The V end lost 5 bases, the J end lost 0 bases, and 22 bases lay between the germline ends. In germline, CDR1 is LNHDA, CDR2 SQIVND (reference sequence). This CDR3 is 19 amino acids long. CDR3 DNA: TGTGCCAGTAGTTATTTTGGTGGGGGCTTAGGTACGAACACCGGGGAGCTGTTTTTT. Translating gives CASSYFGGGLGTNTGELFF.

V gene TRBV29-1 combines with J gene TRBJ2-2; D is undetermined. CDR3 length equals 13 residues. Looked up from germline, CDR1 is SQVTM and CDR2 is ANQGSEA. The V and J ends lost 4 bases and 4 bases respectively, with 10 bases between them. For the CDR3, the DNA is TGCAGCGTTGTTCGGCCCTTCACCGGGGAGCTGTTTTTT. Protein: CSVVRPFTGELFF.

A note on this clone: A far larger clone is off by one base, so a read error is likely. The chain joins TRBV7-9 to TRBJ1-1; D is perhaps TRBD1 (5 bases). This CDR3 comprises 13 residues. CDR1 and CDR2 (germline): SEHNR, FQNEAQ (reference sequence). V gave up 4 bases and J gave up 6 bases, with 12 bases separating them. CDR3 in DNA: TGTGCCAGCAGCTCGGAGGGAGGGGCTGAAGCTTTCTTT. Protein sequence: CASSSEGGAEAFF.

This sequence joins TRBV5-4 and TRBJ2-7, with 7 bases identical to TRBD1. Germline CDR1 and CDR2: SGHNT and YYREEE (reference sequence). The CDR3 consists of 14 residues. The J segment lost 0 bases and the V segment lost 3 bases, leaving 3 bases of the junction unmatched. The CDR3 DNA is TGTGCCAGCAGCTCCAGGGACAGCTCCTACGAGCAGTACTTC. It is translated as CASSSRDSSYEQYF.

The J gene is TRBJ1-5, the V gene TRBV28; possible D gene TRBD1, 6 bases. V was shortened by 5 bases and J by 9 bases, with 20 bases between the two germline ends. Looked up from germline, CDR1 is MDHEN and CDR2 is SYDVKM. This CDR3 is built from 15 residues. The CDR3 sequence: CASSGRDKFYRPQHF. The CDR3 coding sequence is TGTGCCAGCAGTGGGCGGGACAAGTTCTATCGGCCCCAGCATTTT.